These T cell receptor beta chains were read from a single sample in a study of technical replicates of blood from several donors. Sequencing used immunoSEQ multiplex PCR; TCRdb keeps in-frame clones, though not all of them. The sample carries roughly 72,000 clones, 85% to 95% recorded once. Sequenced sample: T cells isolated from PBMCs. The receptors were gathered from a human donor in good health. CDR3s include the opening cysteine and the closing phenylalanine or tryptophan. Fields, in order: D gene, V gene, clone size, CDR3 protein. The D gene is left open where the match is weak. A clone size is listed for some rows: how often the clone was seen (once, few, many), or a class if it is expanded.

TRBD1 | TRBV7-9 | - | CASTKDRGNTEAFF
- | TRBV4-2 | - | CASSQDTGTEAFF
TRBD1 | TRBV5-1 | - | CASSTGDRKNTEAFF
TRBD2 | TRBV9 | - | CASSYLGGRRDEQFF
TRBD2 | TRBV10-1 | - | CASSGGASGLYEQYF
TRBD2 | TRBV6-7 | - | CASSRTSGDAYEQYF
TRBD2 | TRBV2 | - | CASRSLGAGVYNEQFF
TRBD2 | TRBV10-3 | - | CAISELGSSGYNEQFF
TRBD1 | TRBV19 | - | CASSGTGEQPQHF
- | TRBV7-9 | - | CASSTGFTTNEKLFF
TRBD2 | TRBV7-3 | - | CASSTGLAGASGELFF
- | TRBV15 | - | CATSRGEYNEQFF
- | TRBV7-2 | once | CASSPVQNNYEQYF
TRBD2 | TRBV30 | - | CAWGTSGFYEQYF
- | TRBV11-2 | - | CASSLDLDTQYF
- | TRBV12-5 | - | CASGRQGNSYEQYF
- | TRBV6-5 | - | CASSRGNIQYF
- | TRBV30 | - | CAYRGRRDQPQHF
TRBD1 | TRBV27 | - | CATGQGGMNTEAFF
- | TRBV2 | - | CASTLSTDTQYF
- | TRBV9 | - | CASSVVPRGTPTNEKLFF
TRBD1 | TRBV9 | - | CASSAQQGAPDTQYF
- | TRBV10-3 | - | CAISVRTSENEQYF
- | TRBV2 | - | CASTPARNYGYTF
- | TRBV11-2 | - | CASSAEGPYEQYF
TRBD2 | TRBV9 | - | CASSASVAGVSYEQYF
- | TRBV19 | - | CASSVQGLTGELFF
- | TRBV15 | - | CATSRGDMAISEQYF